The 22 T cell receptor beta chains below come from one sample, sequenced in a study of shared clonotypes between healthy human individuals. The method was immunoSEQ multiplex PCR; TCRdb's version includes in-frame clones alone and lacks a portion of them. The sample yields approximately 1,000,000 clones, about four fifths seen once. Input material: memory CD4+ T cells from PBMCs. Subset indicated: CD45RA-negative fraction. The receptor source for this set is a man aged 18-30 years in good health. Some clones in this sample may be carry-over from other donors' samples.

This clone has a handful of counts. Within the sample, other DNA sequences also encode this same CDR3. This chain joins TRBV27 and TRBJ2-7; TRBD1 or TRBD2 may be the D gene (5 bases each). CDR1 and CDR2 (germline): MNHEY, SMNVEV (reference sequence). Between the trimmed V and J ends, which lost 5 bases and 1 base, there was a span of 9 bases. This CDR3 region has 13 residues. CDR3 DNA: TGTGCCAGCAGTGGGGACGGGTCCTACGAGCAGTACTTC. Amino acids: CASSGDGSYEQYF.

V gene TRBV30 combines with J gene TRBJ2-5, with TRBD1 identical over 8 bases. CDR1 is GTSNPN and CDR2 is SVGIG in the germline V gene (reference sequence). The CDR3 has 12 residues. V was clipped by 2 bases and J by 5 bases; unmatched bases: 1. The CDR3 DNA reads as TGTGCCTGGAGTCGGACAGGGGAGACCCAGTACTTC. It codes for CAWSRTGETQYF.

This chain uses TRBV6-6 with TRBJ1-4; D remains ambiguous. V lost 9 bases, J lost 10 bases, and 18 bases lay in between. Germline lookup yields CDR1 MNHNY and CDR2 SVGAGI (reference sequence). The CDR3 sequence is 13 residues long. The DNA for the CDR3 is TGTGCCAGTCGGCTCCTAGAGAGAGGAAAACTGTTTTTT. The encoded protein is CASRLLERGKLFF.

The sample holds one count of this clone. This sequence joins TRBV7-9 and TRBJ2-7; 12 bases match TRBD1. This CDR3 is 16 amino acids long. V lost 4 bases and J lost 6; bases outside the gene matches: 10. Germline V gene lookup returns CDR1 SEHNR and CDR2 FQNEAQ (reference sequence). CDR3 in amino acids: CASSSPTGQGAAEQYF. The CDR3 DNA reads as TGTGCCAGCAGCTCACCAACGGGACAGGGGGCCGCCGAGCAGTACTTC.

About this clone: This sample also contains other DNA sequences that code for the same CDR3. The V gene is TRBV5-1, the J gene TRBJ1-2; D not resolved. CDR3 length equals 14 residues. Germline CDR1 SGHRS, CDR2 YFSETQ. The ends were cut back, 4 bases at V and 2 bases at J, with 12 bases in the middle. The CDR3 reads CASSPGGSNYGYTF. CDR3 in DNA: TGCGCCAGCAGCCCGGGCGGTTCCAACTATGGCTACACCTTC.

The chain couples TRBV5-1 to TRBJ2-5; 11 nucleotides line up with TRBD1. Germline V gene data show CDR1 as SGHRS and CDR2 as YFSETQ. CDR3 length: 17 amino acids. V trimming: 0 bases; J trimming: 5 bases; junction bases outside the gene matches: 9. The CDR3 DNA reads TGCGCCAGCAGCTTGGGGCCTACTGGGACAGGGGGTGAGACCCAGTACTTC. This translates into CASSLGPTGTGGETQYF.

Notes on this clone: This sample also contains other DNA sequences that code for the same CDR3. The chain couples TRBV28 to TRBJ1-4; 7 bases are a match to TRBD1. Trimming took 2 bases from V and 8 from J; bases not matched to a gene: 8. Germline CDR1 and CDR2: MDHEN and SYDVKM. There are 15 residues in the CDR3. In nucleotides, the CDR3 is TGTGCCAGCAGTTTAGGGGGCCAGGGGGGCGAAAAACTGTTTTTT. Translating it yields CASSLGGQGGEKLFF.

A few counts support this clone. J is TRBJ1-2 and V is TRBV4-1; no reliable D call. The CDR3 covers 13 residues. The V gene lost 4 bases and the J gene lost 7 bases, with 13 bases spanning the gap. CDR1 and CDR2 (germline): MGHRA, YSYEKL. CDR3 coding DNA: TGCGCCAGCAGCCTCCAGGTCGAGGGTGGCTACACCTTC. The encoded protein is CASSLQVEGGYTF.

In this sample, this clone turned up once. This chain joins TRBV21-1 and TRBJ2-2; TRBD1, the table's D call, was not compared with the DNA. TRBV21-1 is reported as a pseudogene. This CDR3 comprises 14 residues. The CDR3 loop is CARMTGVNTGELFF. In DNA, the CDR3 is TGTGCCAGAATGACAGGCGTGAACACCGGGGAGCTGTTTTTT.

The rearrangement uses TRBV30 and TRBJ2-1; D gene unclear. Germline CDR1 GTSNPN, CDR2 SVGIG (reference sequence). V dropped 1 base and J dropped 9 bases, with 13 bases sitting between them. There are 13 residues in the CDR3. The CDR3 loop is CAWSEGSFIEQFF. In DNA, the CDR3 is TGTGCCTGGAGTGAGGGTAGCTTCATTGAGCAGTTCTTC.

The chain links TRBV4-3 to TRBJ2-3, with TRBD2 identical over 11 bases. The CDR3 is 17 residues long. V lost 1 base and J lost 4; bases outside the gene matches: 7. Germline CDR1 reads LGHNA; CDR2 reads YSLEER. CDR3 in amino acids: CASSQGLGTSGSDTQYF. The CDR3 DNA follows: TGCGCCAGCAGCCAAGGGCTCGGGACTAGCGGTTCAGATACGCAGTATTTT.

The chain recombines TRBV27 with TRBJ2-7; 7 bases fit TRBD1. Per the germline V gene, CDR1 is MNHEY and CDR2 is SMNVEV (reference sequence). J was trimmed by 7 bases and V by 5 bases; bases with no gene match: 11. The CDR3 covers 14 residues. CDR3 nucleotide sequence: TGTGCCAGCAGTGCCCAGGGGGTGTCTGGAGAGCAGTACTTC. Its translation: CASSAQGVSGEQYF.

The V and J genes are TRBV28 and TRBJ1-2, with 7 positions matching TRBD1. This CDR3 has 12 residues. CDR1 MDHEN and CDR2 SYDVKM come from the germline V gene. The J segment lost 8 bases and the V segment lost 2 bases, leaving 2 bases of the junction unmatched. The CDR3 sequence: CASSLPTGGYTF. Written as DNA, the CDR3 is TGTGCCAGCAGTTTACCGACAGGGGGCTACACCTTC.

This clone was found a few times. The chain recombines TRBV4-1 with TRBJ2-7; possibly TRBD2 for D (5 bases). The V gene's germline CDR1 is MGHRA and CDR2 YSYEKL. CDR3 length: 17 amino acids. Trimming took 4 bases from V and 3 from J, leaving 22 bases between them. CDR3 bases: TGCGCCAGCAGCCCAATAATTGTATGGGGAGTAAACTACGAGCAGTACTTC. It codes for CASSPIIVWGVNYEQYF.

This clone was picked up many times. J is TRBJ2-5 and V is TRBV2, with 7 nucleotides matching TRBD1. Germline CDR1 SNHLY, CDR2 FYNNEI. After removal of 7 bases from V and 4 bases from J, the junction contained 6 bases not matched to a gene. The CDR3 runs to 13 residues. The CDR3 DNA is TGTGCCAGCAAATCGACAGGGTCAGAGACCCAGTACTTC. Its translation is CASKSTGSETQYF.

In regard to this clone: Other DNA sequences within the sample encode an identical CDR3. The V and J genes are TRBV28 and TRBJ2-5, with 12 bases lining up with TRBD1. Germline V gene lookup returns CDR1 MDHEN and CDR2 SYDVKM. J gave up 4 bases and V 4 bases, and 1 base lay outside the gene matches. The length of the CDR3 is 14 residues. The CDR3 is CASSWDRGRETQYF. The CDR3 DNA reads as TGTGCCAGCAGTTGGGACAGGGGGCGAGAGACCCAGTACTTC.

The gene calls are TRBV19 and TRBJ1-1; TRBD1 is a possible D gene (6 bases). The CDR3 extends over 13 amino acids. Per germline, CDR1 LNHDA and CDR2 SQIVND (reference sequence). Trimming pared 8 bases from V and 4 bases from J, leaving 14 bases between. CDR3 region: CASWRGVGTEAFF. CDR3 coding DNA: TGTGCCAGTTGGAGGGGGGTTGGCACTGAAGCTTTCTTT.

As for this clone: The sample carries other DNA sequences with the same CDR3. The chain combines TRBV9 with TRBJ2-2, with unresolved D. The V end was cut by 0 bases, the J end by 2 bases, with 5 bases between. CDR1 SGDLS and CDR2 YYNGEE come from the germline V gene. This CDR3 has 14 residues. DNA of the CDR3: TGTGCCAGCAGCGTAGTGGGAAACACCGGGGAGCTGTTTTTT. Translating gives CASSVVGNTGELFF.

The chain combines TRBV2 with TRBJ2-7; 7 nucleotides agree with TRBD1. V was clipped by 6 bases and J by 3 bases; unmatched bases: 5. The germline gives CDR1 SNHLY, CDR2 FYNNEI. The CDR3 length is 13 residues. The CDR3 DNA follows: TGTGCCAGCAGACATGACAGGGACTACGAGCAGTACTTC. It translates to CASRHDRDYEQYF.

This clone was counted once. CDR3 region: CASSGKRDSYNEQFF. CDR3 DNA sequence: TGTGCCAGCAGTGGTAAGCGGGACTCCTACAATGAGCAGTTCTTC. This chain links TRBV2 with TRBJ2-1; 7 positions agree with TRBD2. The CDR3 length is 15 residues. With V trimmed by 4 bases and J by 0 bases, 3 bases remained unmatched. CDR1 and CDR2 (germline): SNHLY, FYNNEI.

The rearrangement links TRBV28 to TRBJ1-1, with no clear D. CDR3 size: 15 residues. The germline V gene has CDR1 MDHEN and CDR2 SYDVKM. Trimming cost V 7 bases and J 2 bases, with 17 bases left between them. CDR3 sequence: CASIPPGSRNTEAFF. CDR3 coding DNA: TGTGCCAGCATTCCCCCCGGGAGCCGTAACACTGAAGCTTTCTTT.

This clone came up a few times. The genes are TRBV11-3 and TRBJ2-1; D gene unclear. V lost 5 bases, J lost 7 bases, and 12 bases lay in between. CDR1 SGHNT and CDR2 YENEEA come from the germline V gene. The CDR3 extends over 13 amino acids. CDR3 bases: TGTGCCAGCAGCCCGGACCCTTTTAATGAGCAGTTCTTC. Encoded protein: CASSPDPFNEQFF.